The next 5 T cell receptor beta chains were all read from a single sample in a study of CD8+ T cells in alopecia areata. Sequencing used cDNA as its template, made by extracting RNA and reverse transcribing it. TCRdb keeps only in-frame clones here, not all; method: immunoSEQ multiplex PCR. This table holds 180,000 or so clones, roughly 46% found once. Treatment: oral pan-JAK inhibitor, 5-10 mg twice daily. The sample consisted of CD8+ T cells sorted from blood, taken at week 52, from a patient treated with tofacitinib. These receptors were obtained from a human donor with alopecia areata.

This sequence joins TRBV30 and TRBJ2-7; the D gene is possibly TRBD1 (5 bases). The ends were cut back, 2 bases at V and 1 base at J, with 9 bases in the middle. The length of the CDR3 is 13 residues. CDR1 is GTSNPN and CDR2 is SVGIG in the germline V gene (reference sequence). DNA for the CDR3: TGTGCCTGGAGTCAGGGTTCTTCCTACGAGCAGTACTTC. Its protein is CAWSQGSSYEQYF.

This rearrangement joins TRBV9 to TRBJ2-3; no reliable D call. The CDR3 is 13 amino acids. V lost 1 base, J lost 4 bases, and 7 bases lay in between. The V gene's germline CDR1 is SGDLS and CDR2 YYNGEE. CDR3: CASSVLGPDTQYF. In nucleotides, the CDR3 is TGTGCCAGCAGCGTACTAGGTCCAGATACGCAGTATTTT.

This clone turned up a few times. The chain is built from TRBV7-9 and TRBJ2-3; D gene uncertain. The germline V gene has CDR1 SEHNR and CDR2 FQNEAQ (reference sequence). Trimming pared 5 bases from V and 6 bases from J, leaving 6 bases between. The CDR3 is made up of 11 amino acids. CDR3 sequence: CASSNGDTQYF. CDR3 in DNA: TGTGCCAGCAGCAACGGGGATACGCAGTATTTT.

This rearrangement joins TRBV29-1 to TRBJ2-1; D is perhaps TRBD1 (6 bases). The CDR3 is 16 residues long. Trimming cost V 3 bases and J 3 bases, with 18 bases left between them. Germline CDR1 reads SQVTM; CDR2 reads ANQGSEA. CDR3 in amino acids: CSVEGYPGHYYNEQFF. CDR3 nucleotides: TGCAGCGTTGAGGGTTACCCGGGACACTACTACAATGAGCAGTTCTTC.

CDR3 in DNA: TGTGCCAGCAGCGTAGGGACTAGCAGAGCCGGGGAGCTGTTTTTT. Its protein is CASSVGTSRAGELFF. This chain uses TRBV9 with TRBJ2-2; TRBD2 agrees at 8 bases. Unmatched junction bases numbered 4, after V lost 0 bases and J lost 6 bases. CDR1 SGDLS and CDR2 YYNGEE come from the germline V gene. The CDR3 runs to 15 residues.